Below, one T cell receptor (beta chain) is given with its context. Its specificity is not known. Profiling relied on immunoSEQ multiplex PCR, and the TCRdb table lists in-frame clones only, not all of them. The table has fewer than 85,000 clones, around two thirds seen once. Culture proceeded for approximately 9 days, and CD4+ T cells were then isolated. Either the mRNA-1273 or the BNT162b2 vaccine was given to participants as two doses. The V and J ends lost 6 bases and 0 bases respectively, with 12 bases between them. The germline V gene encodes CDR1 MNHEY and CDR2 SMNVEV (reference sequence). The CDR3 is 15 amino acids. The data were obtained in a study of vaccination effects on CD4 cells after COVID-19. Across the study: Post-vaccine specimens arrived a median 72 days past the second dose. It was with roughly 11 IU/ml IL-2 and around 10 ug/ml peptides that under 2.5 million PBMC per well were cultured.

General study results and limits: Marked clonal contraction was seen in infection- and vaccine-induced clones late after vaccination.

The source was CD4+ T cells from PBMCs cultured without peptide, collected after COVID-19 vaccination. This chain uses TRBV27 with TRBJ1-3; D uncertain. The receptor's source is a human donor who received a COVID-19 vaccine. CDR3 residues: CASRAGDSSGNTIYF. The CDR3 DNA reads as TGTGCCAGCAGAGCAGGCGATTCCTCTGGAAACACCATATATTTT.